The TCR beta chain under discussion was sequenced for a study of glioma-infiltrating T cells after dendritic cell vaccination. Germline V gene lookup returns CDR1 LGHNA and CDR2 YNFKEQ. V dropped 6 bases and J dropped 8; count of bases not matched to a gene: 8. The CDR3 spans 14 residues. Sequencing used immunoSEQ multiplex PCR; TCRdb keeps in-frame clones, though not all of them. Seen here are 65,000 to 80,000 clones, 80% to 90% observed once, and the top ten hold about 2.2%. Time point here: after dendritic cell vaccination, including at tumor progression/relapse. None of the glioblastoma patients had an isocitrate dehydrogenase mutation.

This chain connects TRBV4-2 to TRBJ2-1; 9 bases agree with TRBD2. The sample in question was blood, obtained after dendritic cell vaccination. The clonotype comes from a human donor with glioblastoma. Here the CDR3 reads CASRPGVAGDEQFF. CDR3 DNA sequence: TGTGCCAGCAGACCGGGAGTAGCGGGAGATGAGCAGTTCTTC.